This TCR beta chain is from a study of CD8 T cells in Susac syndrome. This clonotype has a single count. V lost 3 bases and J lost 0; bases outside the gene matches: 5. The CDR3 covers 18 residues. RNA, at about 0.5 to 1 ug, was reverse transcribed with random hexamers. Each CDR3 protein gets one entry after TCRdb re-called the immunoSEQ multiplex PCR reads with MiXCR. Of some 160,000 distinct CDR3 sequences in the sample, around 90% were seen once. The sequence came from a human donor in good health. The sample consisted of CD4+ T cells from PBMCs. The chain recombines TRBV12-3 or TRBV12-4 with TRBJ2-3, with TRBD2 matching over 14 bases. CDR3 nucleotide sequence: TGTGCCAGCAGTTTGGGACTAGCGGGAGTTTCAAGCACAGATACGCAGTATTTT. It codes for CASSLGLAGVSSTDTQYF.